This T cell receptor beta chain was recovered during a study of shared clonotypes between healthy human individuals. Assay: immunoSEQ multiplex PCR; the TCRdb copy retains only in-frame clones and omits some. Here the sample spans some 2,000,000 clones, 95% being singletons. CDR1 is MGHDK, CDR2 SYGVNS, per germline. This CDR3 has 15 residues. V was cut by 5 bases and J by 2 bases, with 10 bases left in between. The specimen was naive CD4+ T cells sorted from blood. Subset reported: CD45RA+ positively selected. The rearrangement uses TRBV25-1 and TRBJ2-6, with D perhaps matching TRBD2 (6 bases). This sequence was found in a man younger than 30 in good health. In DNA, the CDR3 is TGTGCCAGCAGTTCCCCGGGAGCTGGGGCCAACGTCCTGACTTTC. It translates to CASSSPGAGANVLTF.